This is a list of T cell receptor beta chains from one sample in a study of OX40 agonist ivuxolimab in advanced cancers. Method: immunoSEQ multiplex PCR; TCRdb's copy keeps in-frame clones and lacks some. The sample lists some 47,000 clones; 65% to 85% were seen once. The sequences come from CD4+ or CD8+ T cells sorted from blood, collected in a trial of the OX40 agonist ivuxolimab. These receptors were collected from an adult with an advanced solid tumor such as melanoma, head and neck, liver or kidney cancer. Both conserved end residues are part of each CDR3. The order of the fields is D gene, clone size, J gene, V gene, CDR3 DNA, CDR3 protein. The D gene is left open where the match is weak. Expanded clones are given a class, and other clones once, few, many or no size at all.

d_gene: TRBD1
abundance: .
j_gene: TRBJ1-2
v_gene: TRBV5-5
CDR3nt: TGTGCCAGCAGCCAGGGACAGGCGAACTATGGCTACACCTTC
CDR3aa: CASSQGQANYGYTF

d_gene: TRBD2
abundance: .
j_gene: TRBJ2-1
v_gene: TRBV19
CDR3nt: TGTGCCAGCAGGACTAGTCGGAGGTTAGGGAATGAGCAGTTCTTC
CDR3aa: CASRTSRRLGNEQFF

d_gene: .
abundance: .
j_gene: TRBJ1-2
v_gene: TRBV2
CDR3nt: TGTGCCAGCAGTGACTACAGGAATAACTATGGCTACACCTTC
CDR3aa: CASSDYRNNYGYTF

d_gene: .
abundance: .
j_gene: TRBJ1-1
v_gene: TRBV6-5
CDR3nt: TGTGCCAGCAGTTACTCGTCTCTGAACACTGAAGCTTTCTTT
CDR3aa: CASSYSSLNTEAFF

d_gene: .
abundance: few
j_gene: TRBJ1-6
v_gene: TRBV19
CDR3nt: TGTGCCAGTAGCCTGGTGGGAGGTTCACCCCTCCACTTT
CDR3aa: CASSLVGGSPLHF

d_gene: .
abundance: .
j_gene: TRBJ1-2
v_gene: TRBV19
CDR3nt: TGTGCCAGTAGTATAGACGCCTCCTCCGGCTACACCTTC
CDR3aa: CASSIDASSGYTF

d_gene: TRBD2
abundance: once
j_gene: TRBJ2-1
v_gene: TRBV9
CDR3nt: TGTGCCAGCAGTTATAGCGGGAGCTCCTACAATGAGCAGTTCTTC
CDR3aa: CASSYSGSSYNEQFF

d_gene: .
abundance: .
j_gene: TRBJ2-3
v_gene: TRBV7-9
CDR3nt: TGTGCCAGCAGCCCAATGGGACTCTCCCAAGATACGCAGTATTTT
CDR3aa: CASSPMGLSQDTQYF

d_gene: TRBD2
abundance: .
j_gene: TRBJ2-1
v_gene: TRBV6-5
CDR3nt: TGTGCCAGCAGTTACGACGTGGGAGGGTACGATGAGCAGTTCTTC
CDR3aa: CASSYDVGGYDEQFF

d_gene: .
abundance: few
j_gene: TRBJ2-7
v_gene: TRBV6-5
CDR3nt: TGTGCCAGCGGGCCGAGCTACTACGAGCAGTACTTC
CDR3aa: CASGPSYYEQYF

d_gene: .
abundance: .
j_gene: TRBJ1-1
v_gene: TRBV19
CDR3nt: TGTGCCAGTAGTATAGGTTTCGTGAACACTGAAGCTTTCTTT
CDR3aa: CASSIGFVNTEAFF

d_gene: .
abundance: .
j_gene: TRBJ1-6
v_gene: TRBV2
CDR3nt: TGTGCCAGCAGTGATCTTCTTGTCTTTCGGGAAACAAAAAACTATAATTCACCCCTCCACTTT
CDR3aa: CASSDLLVFRETKNYNSPLHF

d_gene: TRBD2
abundance: once
j_gene: TRBJ2-1
v_gene: TRBV6-1
CDR3nt: TGTGCCAGCAGACTAGCGGGAGAGGTATATGAGCAGTTCTTC
CDR3aa: CASRLAGEVYEQFF

d_gene: TRBD1
abundance: few
j_gene: TRBJ1-6
v_gene: TRBV15
CDR3nt: TGTGCCACCAGCAGACCCGGACAGGGTAATAATTCACCCCTCCACTTT
CDR3aa: CATSRPGQGNNSPLHF

d_gene: .
abundance: .
j_gene: TRBJ2-7
v_gene: TRBV7-2
CDR3nt: TGTGCCAGCAGCCGACAAGTCTACGAGCAGTACTTC
CDR3aa: CASSRQVYEQYF

d_gene: TRBD1
abundance: .
j_gene: TRBJ2-1
v_gene: TRBV5-1
CDR3nt: TGCGCCAGCAGCTTGGTGCGGACAGGACCCTACAATGAGCAGTTCTTC
CDR3aa: CASSLVRTGPYNEQFF

d_gene: .
abundance: few
j_gene: TRBJ2-1
v_gene: TRBV19
CDR3nt: TGTGCCAGTAGTATAGGTGGGGGGAGGGGGAACAATGAGCAGTTCTTC
CDR3aa: CASSIGGGRGNNEQFF

d_gene: .
abundance: .
j_gene: TRBJ1-6
v_gene: TRBV18
CDR3nt: TGTGCCAGCTCAGCCCACAGGGTGCGGGATTCACCCCTCCACTTT
CDR3aa: CASSAHRVRDSPLHF

d_gene: .
abundance: .
j_gene: TRBJ2-1
v_gene: TRBV27
CDR3nt: TGTGCCAGCAGCCTTGCTCGGGGAGCTTACAATGAGCAGTTCTTC
CDR3aa: CASSLARGAYNEQFF

d_gene: TRBD1
abundance: .
j_gene: TRBJ2-7
v_gene: TRBV27
CDR3nt: TGTGCCAGCAGTTCCCCGGGACAGGGGTTTAACGAGCAGTACTTC
CDR3aa: CASSSPGQGFNEQYF

d_gene: .
abundance: medium-sized
j_gene: TRBJ2-2
v_gene: TRBV19
CDR3nt: TGTGCCAGTAGTATCCAAATTGCCGGGGAGCTGTTTTTT
CDR3aa: CASSIQIAGELFF

d_gene: .
abundance: .
j_gene: TRBJ2-3
v_gene: TRBV2
CDR3nt: TGTGCCAGCAGTGTTGGGGGAGCTAGCACAGATACGCAGTATTTT
CDR3aa: CASSVGGASTDTQYF

d_gene: .
abundance: .
j_gene: TRBJ2-3
v_gene: TRBV7-9
CDR3nt: TGTGCCAGCAGCTTAGCTGTAACTAGCACAGATACGCAGTATTTT
CDR3aa: CASSLAVTSTDTQYF

d_gene: .
abundance: .
j_gene: TRBJ1-5
v_gene: TRBV13
CDR3nt: TGTGCCAGCAGTCAGGGGCGCAATCAGCCCCAGCATTTT
CDR3aa: CASSQGRNQPQHF

d_gene: .
abundance: .
j_gene: TRBJ2-7
v_gene: TRBV7-8
CDR3nt: TGTGCCAGCAGCTTAGGGTTTGGCGGGGTGGGCTACGAGCAGTACTTC
CDR3aa: CASSLGFGGVGYEQYF

d_gene: TRBD1
abundance: .
j_gene: TRBJ1-2
v_gene: TRBV7-2
CDR3nt: TGTGCCAGCGGGCCCGGAGGGGGCGTTAACTATGGCTACACCTTC
CDR3aa: CASGPGGGVNYGYTF

d_gene: .
abundance: .
j_gene: TRBJ2-5
v_gene: TRBV6-5
CDR3nt: TGTGCCAGCAGGTGGACTTTGGAAGAGACCCAGTACTTC
CDR3aa: CASRWTLEETQYF

d_gene: TRBD2
abundance: once
j_gene: TRBJ2-1
v_gene: TRBV5-4
CDR3nt: TGTGCCAGCAGACCTGGACTAGCGGGAGATGGTGAGCAGTTCTTC
CDR3aa: CASRPGLAGDGEQFF

d_gene: .
abundance: .
j_gene: TRBJ1-5
v_gene: TRBV30
CDR3nt: TGTGCCTGGAGTGTATTCAGAGATCAGCCCCAGCATTTT
CDR3aa: CAWSVFRDQPQHF

d_gene: .
abundance: .
j_gene: TRBJ2-7
v_gene: TRBV7-2
CDR3nt: TGTGCCAGCAGCTTAAGTGGTATGTCAGGGAAGATCGAGCAGTACTTC
CDR3aa: CASSLSGMSGKIEQYF

d_gene: .
abundance: .
j_gene: TRBJ1-2
v_gene: TRBV9
CDR3nt: TGTGCCAGCAGCGTAGTCGAGGGTACTAACTATGGCTACACCTTC
CDR3aa: CASSVVEGTNYGYTF

d_gene: TRBD2
abundance: .
j_gene: TRBJ2-7
v_gene: TRBV27
CDR3nt: TGTGCCAGCAGTTTACTAGCGGGAAACTTGTACGAGCAGTACTTC
CDR3aa: CASSLLAGNLYEQYF

d_gene: TRBD1
abundance: .
j_gene: TRBJ2-6
v_gene: TRBV7-6
CDR3nt: TGTGCCAGCAGTTTAGGGGGCGCGGGGGCCAACGTCCTGACTTTC
CDR3aa: CASSLGGAGANVLTF

d_gene: .
abundance: .
j_gene: TRBJ1-2
v_gene: TRBV11-2
CDR3nt: TGTGCCAGCAGCTTAGTGGCAGGAGCCTTGGGTGGCTACACCTTC
CDR3aa: CASSLVAGALGGYTF

d_gene: .
abundance: few
j_gene: TRBJ2-7
v_gene: TRBV6-1
CDR3nt: TGTGCCAGCAACCTGGGGATCTCCTACGAGCAGTACTTC
CDR3aa: CASNLGISYEQYF

d_gene: .
abundance: .
j_gene: TRBJ2-2
v_gene: TRBV5-6
CDR3nt: TGTGCCAGCAGCGTGGACAGAGGGGCGGGTAGGACCGGGGAGCTGTTTTTT
CDR3aa: CASSVDRGAGRTGELFF

d_gene: TRBD1
abundance: .
j_gene: TRBJ2-2
v_gene: TRBV27
CDR3nt: TGTGCCAGCGGGGACAGGGGGAACACCGGGGAGCTGTTTTTT
CDR3aa: CASGDRGNTGELFF

d_gene: .
abundance: .
j_gene: TRBJ2-1
v_gene: TRBV6-6
CDR3nt: TGTGCCAGCAGTCCGACTAGGAATGAGCAGTTCTTC
CDR3aa: CASSPTRNEQFF

d_gene: .
abundance: .
j_gene: TRBJ1-2
v_gene: TRBV30
CDR3nt: TGTGCCCGGGCAGGGACCGGTGGAGGCTACACCTTC
CDR3aa: CARAGTGGGYTF

d_gene: .
abundance: .
j_gene: TRBJ1-1
v_gene: TRBV2
CDR3nt: TGTGCCAGCAGACCCCGAATGATGGGCACTGAAGCTTTCTTT
CDR3aa: CASRPRMMGTEAFF

d_gene: .
abundance: .
j_gene: TRBJ1-3
v_gene: TRBV5-4
CDR3nt: TGTGCCAGCAGCTTGGATCAGGGTATGACTGGAAACACCATATATTTT
CDR3aa: CASSLDQGMTGNTIYF

d_gene: .
abundance: .
j_gene: TRBJ1-4
v_gene: TRBV5-1
CDR3nt: TGCGCCAGCAGCGGGGAGGGGGCAACTAATGAAAAACTGTTTTTT
CDR3aa: CASSGEGATNEKLFF

d_gene: TRBD2
abundance: .
j_gene: TRBJ2-3
v_gene: TRBV18
CDR3nt: TGTGCCAGCTCACCACCGCACAGGACTAGCGGTACGCAGTATTTT
CDR3aa: CASSPPHRTSGTQYF

d_gene: .
abundance: .
j_gene: TRBJ2-7
v_gene: TRBV4-3
CDR3nt: TGCGCCAGCAGCCAAGAGTGGGGTGCCCTGCTCGAGCAGTACTTC
CDR3aa: CASSQEWGALLEQYF

d_gene: .
abundance: .
j_gene: TRBJ2-5
v_gene: TRBV11-1
CDR3nt: TGTGCCAGCAGCTTAGTGTTCTCGCAAGAGACCCAGTACTTC
CDR3aa: CASSLVFSQETQYF

d_gene: .
abundance: .
j_gene: TRBJ1-4
v_gene: TRBV12-2
CDR3nt: TGTGCAAGTCGCCTAACAGTGAGACGCAATGAAAAACTGTTTTTT
CDR3aa: CASRLTVRRNEKLFF